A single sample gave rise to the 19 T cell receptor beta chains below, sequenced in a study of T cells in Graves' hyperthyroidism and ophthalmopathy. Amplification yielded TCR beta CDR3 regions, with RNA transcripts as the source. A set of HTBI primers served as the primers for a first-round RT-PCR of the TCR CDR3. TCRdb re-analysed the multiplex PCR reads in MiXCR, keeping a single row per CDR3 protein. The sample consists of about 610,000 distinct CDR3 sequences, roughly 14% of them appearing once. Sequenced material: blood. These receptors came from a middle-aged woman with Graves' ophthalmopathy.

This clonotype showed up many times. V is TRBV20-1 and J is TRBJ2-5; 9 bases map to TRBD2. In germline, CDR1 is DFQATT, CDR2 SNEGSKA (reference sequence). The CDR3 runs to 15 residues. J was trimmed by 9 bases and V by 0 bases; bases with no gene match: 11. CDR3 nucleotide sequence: TGCAGTGCTAGAGATCAAGGTAGCGGGAGTATGGCCCAGTACTTC. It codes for CSARDQGSGSMAQYF.

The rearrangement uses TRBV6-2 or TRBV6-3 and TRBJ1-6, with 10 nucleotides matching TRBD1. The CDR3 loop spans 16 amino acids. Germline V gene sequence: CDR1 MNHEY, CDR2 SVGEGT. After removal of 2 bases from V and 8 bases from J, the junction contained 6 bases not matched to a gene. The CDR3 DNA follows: TGTGCCAGCAGTTACCCTTCCGGGACAGGGGATTCACCCCTCCACTTT. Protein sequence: CASSYPSGTGDSPLHF.

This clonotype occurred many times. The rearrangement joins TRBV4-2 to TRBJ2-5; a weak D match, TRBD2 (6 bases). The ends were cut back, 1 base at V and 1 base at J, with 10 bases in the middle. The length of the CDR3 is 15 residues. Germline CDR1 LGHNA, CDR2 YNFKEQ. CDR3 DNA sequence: TGTGCCAGCAGCCAAGCTTGGGGGGTCCAAGAGACCCAGTACTTC. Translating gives CASSQAWGVQETQYF.

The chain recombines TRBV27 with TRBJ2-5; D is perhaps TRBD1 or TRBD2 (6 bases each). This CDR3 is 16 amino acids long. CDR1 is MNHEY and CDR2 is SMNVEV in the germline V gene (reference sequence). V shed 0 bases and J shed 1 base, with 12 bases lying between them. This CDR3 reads CASSLSGRGPQETQYF. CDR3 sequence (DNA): TGTGCCAGCAGTTTATCTGGCCGGGGGCCCCAAGAGACCCAGTACTTC.

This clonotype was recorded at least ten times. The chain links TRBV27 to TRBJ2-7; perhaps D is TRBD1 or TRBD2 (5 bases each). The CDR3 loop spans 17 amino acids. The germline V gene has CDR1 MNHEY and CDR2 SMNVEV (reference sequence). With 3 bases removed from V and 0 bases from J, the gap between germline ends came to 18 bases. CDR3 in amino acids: CASSFRDPYLSSYEQYF. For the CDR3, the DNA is TGTGCCAGCAGTTTCCGGGACCCTTACCTTAGCTCCTACGAGCAGTACTTC.

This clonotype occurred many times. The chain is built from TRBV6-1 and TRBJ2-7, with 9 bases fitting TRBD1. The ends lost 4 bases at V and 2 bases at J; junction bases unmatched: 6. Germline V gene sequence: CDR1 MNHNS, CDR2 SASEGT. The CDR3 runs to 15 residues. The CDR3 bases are TGTGCCAGCAGTGTTGCCGGGACAGGGACCTACGAGCAGTACTTC. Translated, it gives CASSVAGTGTYEQYF.

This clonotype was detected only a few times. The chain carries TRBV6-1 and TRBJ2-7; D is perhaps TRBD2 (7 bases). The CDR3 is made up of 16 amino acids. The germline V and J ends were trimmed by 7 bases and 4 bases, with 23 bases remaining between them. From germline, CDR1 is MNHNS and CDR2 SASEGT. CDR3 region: CASNLLGGGPQYEQYF. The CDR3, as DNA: TGTGCCAGCAACCTCCTAGGGGGAGGGCCCCAATACGAGCAGTACTTC.

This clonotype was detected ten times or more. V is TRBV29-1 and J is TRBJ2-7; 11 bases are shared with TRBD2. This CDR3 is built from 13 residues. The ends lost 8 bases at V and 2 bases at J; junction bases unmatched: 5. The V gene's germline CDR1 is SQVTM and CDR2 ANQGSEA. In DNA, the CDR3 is TGCAGCTTCACTAGCGGGAGTACCTACGAGCAGTACTTC. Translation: CSFTSGSTYEQYF.

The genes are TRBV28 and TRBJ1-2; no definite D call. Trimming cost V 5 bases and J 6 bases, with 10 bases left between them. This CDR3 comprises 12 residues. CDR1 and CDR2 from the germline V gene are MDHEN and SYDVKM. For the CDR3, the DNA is TGTGCCAGCAGTCTCCAGACCCATGGCTACACCTTC. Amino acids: CASSLQTHGYTF.

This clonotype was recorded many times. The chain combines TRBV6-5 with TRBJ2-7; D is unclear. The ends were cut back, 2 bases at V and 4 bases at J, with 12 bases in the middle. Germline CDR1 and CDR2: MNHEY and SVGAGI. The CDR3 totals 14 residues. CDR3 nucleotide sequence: TGTGCCAGCAGTTACGGTAGGGTCCCTTACGAGCAGTACTTC. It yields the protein CASSYGRVPYEQYF.

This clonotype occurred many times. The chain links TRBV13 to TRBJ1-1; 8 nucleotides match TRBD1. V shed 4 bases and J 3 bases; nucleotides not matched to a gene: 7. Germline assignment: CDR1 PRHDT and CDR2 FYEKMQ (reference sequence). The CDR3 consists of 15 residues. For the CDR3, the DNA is TGTGCCAGCAGCTCTACTACAGGGGGGTACACTGAAGCTTTCTTT. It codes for CASSSTTGGYTEAFF.

CDR3 in DNA: TGCGCCAGCAGCCACCTCCGAGGGGGCTCGGATACGCAGTATTTT. Its protein product is CASSHLRGGSDTQYF. V and J are TRBV4-3 and TRBJ2-3; 7 positions agree with TRBD1. CDR3 length equals 15 residues. Trimming cost V 3 bases and J 6 bases; bases outside gene matches: 9. The germline gives CDR1 LGHNA, CDR2 YSLEER.

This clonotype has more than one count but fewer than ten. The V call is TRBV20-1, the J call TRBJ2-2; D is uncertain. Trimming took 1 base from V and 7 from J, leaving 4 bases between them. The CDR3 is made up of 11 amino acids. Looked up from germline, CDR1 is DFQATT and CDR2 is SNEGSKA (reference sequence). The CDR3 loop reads CSARGGGELFF. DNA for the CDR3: TGCAGTGCTAGAGGGGGCGGGGAGCTGTTTTTT.

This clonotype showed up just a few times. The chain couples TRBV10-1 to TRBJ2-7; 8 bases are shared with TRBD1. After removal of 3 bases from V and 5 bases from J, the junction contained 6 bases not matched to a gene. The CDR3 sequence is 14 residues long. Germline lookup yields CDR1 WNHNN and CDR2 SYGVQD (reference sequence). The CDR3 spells CASSERTGKHEQYF. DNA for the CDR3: TGCGCCAGCAGTGAAAGGACAGGGAAACACGAGCAGTACTTC.

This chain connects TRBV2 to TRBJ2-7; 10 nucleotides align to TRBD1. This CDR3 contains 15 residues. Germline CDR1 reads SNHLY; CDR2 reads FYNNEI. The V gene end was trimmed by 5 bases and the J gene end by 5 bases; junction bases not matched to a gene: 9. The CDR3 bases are TGTGCCAGCAGTCACCGGGACAGGGGAATCCACGAGCAGTACTTC. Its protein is CASSHRDRGIHEQYF.

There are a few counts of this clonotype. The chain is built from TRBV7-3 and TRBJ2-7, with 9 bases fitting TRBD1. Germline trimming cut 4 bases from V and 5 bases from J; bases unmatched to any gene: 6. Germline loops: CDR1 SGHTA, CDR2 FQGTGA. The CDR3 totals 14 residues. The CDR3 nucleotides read TGTGCCAGCAGCTCGGGACAGGGCTCAGACGAGCAGTACTTC. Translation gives CASSSGQGSDEQYF.

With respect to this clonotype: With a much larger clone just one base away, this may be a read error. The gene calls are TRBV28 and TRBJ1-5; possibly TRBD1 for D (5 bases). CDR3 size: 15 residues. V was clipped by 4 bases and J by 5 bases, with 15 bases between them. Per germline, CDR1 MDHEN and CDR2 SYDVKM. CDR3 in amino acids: CASSSLPAGDQPQHF. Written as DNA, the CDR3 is TGTGCCAGCAGTTCCCTGCCCGCGGGGGATCAGCCCCAGCATTTT.

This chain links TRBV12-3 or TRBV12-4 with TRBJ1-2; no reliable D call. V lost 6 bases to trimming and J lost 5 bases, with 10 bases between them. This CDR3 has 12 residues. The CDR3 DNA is TGTGCCAGCAGACGTGACGGATATGGCTACACCTTC. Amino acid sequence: CASRRDGYGYTF.

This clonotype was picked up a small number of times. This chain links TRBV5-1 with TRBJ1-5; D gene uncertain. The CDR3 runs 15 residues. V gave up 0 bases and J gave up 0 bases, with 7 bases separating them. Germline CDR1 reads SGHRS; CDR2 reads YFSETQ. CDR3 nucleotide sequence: TGCGCCAGCAGCTTGGCGGAGATTAGCAATCAGCCCCAGCATTTT. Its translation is CASSLAEISNQPQHF.